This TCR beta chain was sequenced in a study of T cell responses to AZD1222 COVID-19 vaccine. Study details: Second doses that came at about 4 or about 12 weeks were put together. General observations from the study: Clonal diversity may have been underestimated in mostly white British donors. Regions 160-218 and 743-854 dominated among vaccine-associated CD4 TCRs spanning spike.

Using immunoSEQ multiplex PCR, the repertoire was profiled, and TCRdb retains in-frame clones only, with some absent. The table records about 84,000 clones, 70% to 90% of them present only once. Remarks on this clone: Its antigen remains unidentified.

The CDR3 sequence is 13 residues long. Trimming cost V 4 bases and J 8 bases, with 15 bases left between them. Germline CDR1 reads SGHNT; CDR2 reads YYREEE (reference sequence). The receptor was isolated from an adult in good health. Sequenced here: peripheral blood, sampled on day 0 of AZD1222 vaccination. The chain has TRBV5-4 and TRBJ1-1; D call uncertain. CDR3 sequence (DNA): TGTGCCAGCAGCCAATTCGGGCTACCAGAAGCTTTCTTT. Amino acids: CASSQFGLPEAFF.